The rows below give T cell receptor beta chains drawn from one sample of a study of cytomegalovirus exposure and HLA in healthy donors. Produced via immunoSEQ multiplex PCR; TCRdb's table is partial and in-frame only. The sample gives 100,000 to 150,000 clones, roughly 80% of which show up once; 6% to 8% is in the top ten. Sequenced sample: PBMCs. The receptors here all came from a woman aged 40 to 50 in good health and CMV-seronegative. The CDR3 runs from the conserved cysteine through the conserved F or W. Each record gives: V gene, J gene, clone size, D gene, CDR3 DNA, CDR3 protein. D genes are given only for firm matches. The size field is filled for only some rows; it gives once, few, many or a size class.

TRBV5-1	TRBJ2-5	-	-	TGCGCCAGCAAACTTGGACCAGGGGGGAATGGAGAGACCCAGTACTTC	CASKLGPGGNGETQYF
TRBV4-1	TRBJ2-4	-	-	TGCGCCAGCAGCCAACCGACAATAGGATATGCCAAAAACATTCAGTACTTC	CASSQPTIGYAKNIQYF
TRBV5-1	TRBJ2-2	-	TRBD2	TGCGCCAGCAGCGCGGGACTAGCGGCGAACACCGGGGAGCTGTTTTTT	CASSAGLAANTGELFF
TRBV5-1	TRBJ2-3	-	TRBD1	TGCGCCAGCAGCTTGGGACAGGGAGCCCTTTATACAGATACGCAGTATTTT	CASSLGQGALYTDTQYF
TRBV19	TRBJ1-5	-	TRBD1	TGTGCCAGTAGTCTCCGAAGGGGGCTTCAGCCCCAGCATTTT	CASSLRRGLQPQHF
TRBV11-2	TRBJ2-7	-	-	TGTGCCAGCAGCCCGCGGACAGCATACGAGCAGTACTTC	CASSPRTAYEQYF
TRBV2	TRBJ2-7	-	TRBD1	TGTGCCAGCAGTACGGACAGGGGGAGGTCCTACGAGCAGTACTTC	CASSTDRGRSYEQYF
TRBV6-6	TRBJ2-1	-	TRBD2	TGTGCCAGCAGTTTACTAGCGGGCCGAACCAATGAGCAGTTCTTC	CASSLLAGRTNEQFF
TRBV10-2	TRBJ1-3	-	TRBD1	TGCGCCAGCAGGACACCGGGACAGGGATCTGGAAGGACTGGAAACACCATATATTTT	CASRTPGQGSGRTGNTIYF
TRBV7-6	TRBJ2-6	-	TRBD1	TGTGCCAGCAGCTCACCACCGGGGGGACAGGGGCCCTCTGGGGCTAACGTCCTGACTTTC	CASSSPPGGQGPSGANVLTF
TRBV28	TRBJ2-7	-	-	TGTGCCAGCAGTTACCGGGACGAGCAGTACTTC	CASSYRDEQYF
TRBV6-6	TRBJ2-7	-	-	TGTGCCAGCAGTTACTCCACCTTGGGGGGCTACGAGCAGTACTTC	CASSYSTLGGYEQYF
TRBV7-9	TRBJ2-3	-	-	TGTGCCACCCTACGAGAGAGCACAGATACGCAGTATTTT	CATLRESTDTQYF
TRBV5-1	TRBJ1-1	once	TRBD1	TGTGCCAGCAGCTTGAACAGGGGAGAAGTCACTGAAGCTTTCTTT	CASSLNRGEVTEAFF
TRBV7-2	TRBJ2-1	-	TRBD1	TGTGCCAGCAGCAAACAGGGGTTAGGGACCTACAATGAGCAGTTCTTC	CASSKQGLGTYNEQFF
TRBV15	TRBJ2-2	-	-	TGTGCCACCAGCAGACAGGATCCCGGGGCCGGGGAGCTGTTTTTT	CATSRQDPGAGELFF
TRBV7-9	TRBJ2-7	-	TRBD2	TGTTCCAGCAGCTCACCCCCTAGCGGAGTAAGCCACGAGCAGTACTTC	CSSSSPPSGVSHEQYF
TRBV2	TRBJ2-2	-	-	TGTGCCAGCAGAGTTGAGGTCGGAACCGGGGAGCTGTTTTTT	CASRVEVGTGELFF
TRBV6-6	TRBJ2-5	-	TRBD1	TGTGCCAGCAGTCAAGGGGGCGGGGAGACCCAGTACTTC	CASSQGGGETQYF
TRBV28	TRBJ2-1	-	TRBD2	TGTGCCAGCAGTTCCCGATGGACTAGCTCCTACAATGAGCAGTTCTTC	CASSSRWTSSYNEQFF
TRBV21-1	TRBJ1-5	-	-	TGTGCCAGCAGCGTACGGGGGGAGGACAGTAATCAGCCCCAGCATTTT	CASSVRGEDSNQPQHF
TRBV5-1	TRBJ2-7	-	-	TGCGCCAGCGGCCTAGGGGGTGGAGGAATAGAGCAGTACTTC	CASGLGGGGIEQYF
TRBV6-1	TRBJ1-4	-	TRBD1	TGTGCCAGCAGTGGGCAGGGGGCGGGAGAAAAACTGTTTTTT	CASSGQGAGEKLFF
TRBV7-9	TRBJ2-3	-	-	TGTGCCAGCACCCTCGGGGGAGATACGCAGTATTTT	CASTLGGDTQYF
TRBV28	TRBJ2-2	-	TRBD2	TGTGCCAGCACCACCAGGGGAACTAGCGGGATGTCCGGGGAGCTGTTTTTT	CASTTRGTSGMSGELFF
TRBV14	TRBJ2-5	-	TRBD2	TGTGCCAGCAGCCAAGATCGGGAGGGCCGGGAGACCCAGTACTTC	CASSQDREGRETQYF
TRBV5-4	TRBJ2-7	-	TRBD2	TGTGCCAGCAGGCCCCGTGCGGGAGGTTCCTACGAGCAGTACTTC	CASRPRAGGSYEQYF
TRBV28	TRBJ2-7	-	TRBD2	TGTGCCAGCAGTTCTCATTGGGAGGGAAGAGACGAGCAGTACTTC	CASSSHWEGRDEQYF
TRBV6-5	TRBJ1-2	-	TRBD1	TGTGCCAGCAGTCCCCGGACAGGTTTATCGTATGGCTACACCTTC	CASSPRTGLSYGYTF
TRBV20-1	TRBJ1-1	-	-	TGCAGTGCGCGTGTGATAACTGAAGCTTTCTTT	CSARVITEAFF
TRBV5-6	TRBJ2-1	-	-	TGTGCCAGCAGCTTGTCTACCTACAATGAGCAGTTCTTC	CASSLSTYNEQFF
TRBV6-5	TRBJ2-1	once	-	TGTGCCAGCAGCCACCGGGGACTCTACAATGAGCAGTTCTTC	CASSHRGLYNEQFF
TRBV4-1	TRBJ1-1	-	-	TGCGCCAGCAGCCAAGGCCGCAGGGGAAAAGCTTTCTTT	CASSQGRRGKAFF
TRBV10-3	TRBJ2-1	few	TRBD1	TGTGCCATAAGGACAGGGTCCAATAATGAGCAGTTCTTC	CAIRTGSNNEQFF
TRBV27	TRBJ1-1	-	-	TGTGCCAGCAGTTTTAAGTTAGGACAGTCAAATGAAGCTTTCTTT	CASSFKLGQSNEAFF
TRBV4-3	TRBJ2-2	-	-	TGCGCCAGCAGCCGTCAGTCGAACACCGGGGAGCTGTTTTTT	CASSRQSNTGELFF
TRBV21-1	TRBJ2-6	-	-	TGTGCCAGCAGCAAAGATTCAGGGTGTAATTCTGGGGCCAACGTCCTGACTTTC	CASSKDSGCNSGANVLTF
TRBV28	TRBJ1-5	-	-	TGTGCCAGCAGTTTATTTAGGGGGATGAATCAGCCCCAGCATTTT	CASSLFRGMNQPQHF
TRBV9	TRBJ1-1	-	TRBD1	TGTGCCAGCAGCGTGGTTCTAAGGGACAGGGGGAACACTGAAGCTTTCTTT	CASSVVLRDRGNTEAFF
TRBV2	TRBJ1-6	-	TRBD1	TGTGCCAGCAGAGGGGACAGGGATTCACCCCTCCACTTT	CASRGDRDSPLHF
TRBV25-1	TRBJ2-5	-	TRBD2	TGTGCCAGCACGATAAAGCGGGAGGAGGGCGAGACCCAGTACTTC	CASTIKREEGETQYF
TRBV2	TRBJ1-2	-	-	TGTGCCAGCAGTGGTGGCCCCGTCTATGGCTACACCTTC	CASSGGPVYGYTF
TRBV21-1	TRBJ1-1	-	-	TGTGTCAGCAGCTCGGTGGGACAGGGGCCCCTCGCGAACACTGAAGCTTTCTTT	CVSSSVGQGPLANTEAFF
TRBV4-2	TRBJ1-2	-	TRBD1	TGTGCCAGCAGCCAAGTGGGTCAGACAGGGTCCTATGGCTACACCTTC	CASSQVGQTGSYGYTF
TRBV6-1	TRBJ1-2	few	-	TGTGCCAGCACCGAAGGGGTGGGATTGTATGGCTACACCTTC	CASTEGVGLYGYTF
TRBV5-1	TRBJ2-1	few	TRBD2	TGCGCCAGCAGCTTGGTACTGCGGGGGGCCACCAATGAGCAGTTCTTC	CASSLVLRGATNEQFF
TRBV6-5	TRBJ1-4	-	TRBD1	TGTGCCAGCAGCCTCGGGACAGGGGGTGAAAAACTGTTTTTT	CASSLGTGGEKLFF
TRBV29-1	TRBJ2-5	-	-	TGCAGCGTTCAGCGGGCCCAAGAGACCCAGTACTTC	CSVQRAQETQYF
TRBV7-7	TRBJ2-5	-	TRBD2	TGTGCTAGCAGCCCGGGAGGGTCTGGGGAGACCCAGTACTTC	CASSPGGSGETQYF
TRBV7-3	TRBJ1-1	-	-	TGTGCCAGCGGAGTATCTTCGAACACTGAAGCTTTCTTT	CASGVSSNTEAFF
TRBV18	TRBJ2-1	-	TRBD2	TGTGCCAGCTCACCACTGACTAGCGGGAGCAATGAGCAGTTCTTC	CASSPLTSGSNEQFF
TRBV6-5	TRBJ1-1	-	TRBD1	TGTGCCAGCAGGGGACAGGGTACATTCACTGAAGCTTTCTTT	CASRGQGTFTEAFF
TRBV7-9	TRBJ1-1	-	-	TGTTCCAGCAGCTTGTTAGGATCGTGGGGCAGGGGCCGAGGCCCTGAAGCTTTCTTT	CSSSLLGSWGRGRGPEAFF
TRBV9	TRBJ2-5	-	-	TGTGCCAGCAGCACTCACTCGGGAGTAGAGACCCAGTACTTC	CASSTHSGVETQYF